Described below is a single TCR beta chain sequence and its context. The CDR3 is 13 residues long. Unmatched junction bases numbered 2, after V lost 4 bases and J lost 4 bases. Germline CDR1 and CDR2: MNHEY and SMNVEV (reference sequence). This entry is derived from a study of cytomegalovirus exposure and HLA in healthy donors. PCR employed 60 Vbeta and 13 Jbeta primers. Profiled with immunoSEQ multiplex PCR; TCRdb holds only in-frame clones, not every one. The table lists about 170,000 clones, about four fifths of them singletons, with about 2.3% in the top ten. Sequencing input: PBMCs. The TCR sequence derives from a woman aged 45-65 years in good health and CMV-seronegative. V is TRBV27 and J is TRBJ2-7; 9 nucleotides match TRBD2. The DNA of the CDR3 is TGTGCCAGCAGTTCAGCGGGGGGTTACGAGCAGTACTTC. Its protein is CASSSAGGYEQYF.